This entry lists 23 T cell receptor beta chains sequenced from one sample in a study of T cells in localized non-small cell lung cancer. Sequencing was performed with immunoSEQ multiplex PCR; in TCRdb, only in-frame clones are kept and a portion is missing. In the table there are about 72,000 clones, approximately 84% of which are singletons. The starting material was peripheral blood, obtained before any cancer treatment. These receptors originate from an older female donor with stage I lung adenocarcinoma.

This clone was detected once. The rearrangement links TRBV18 to TRBJ2-2, with TRBD2 identical over 13 bases. The V segment lost 1 base and the J segment 0 bases; nucleotides outside the gene matches: 2. CDR1 and CDR2 from the germline V gene are KGHSH and LQKENI. This CDR3 spans 18 amino acids. The CDR3 loop is CASSPRTSGGANTGELFF. In DNA, the CDR3 is TGTGCCAGCTCACCACGGACTAGCGGGGGTGCGAACACCGGGGAGCTGTTTTTT.

The rearrangement links TRBV28 to TRBJ1-1; perhaps TRBD1 as D (5 bases). The CDR3 consists of 11 residues. Per germline, CDR1 MDHEN and CDR2 SYDVKM. The CDR3 nucleotides are TGTGCAATCAGGGAGAACACTGAAGCTTTCTTT. Translating gives CAIRENTEAFF.

The CDR3 reads CASSPITGGTEAFF. CDR3 nucleotides: TGCGCCAGCAGCCCTATTACAGGGGGGACTGAAGCTTTCTTT. The V and J genes are TRBV5-1 and TRBJ1-1, with 8 bases that match TRBD1. Unmatched junction bases numbered 7, after V lost 4 bases and J lost 5 bases. The CDR3 has 14 amino acids. The V gene's germline CDR1 is SGHRS and CDR2 YFSETQ. Supplemented by reference TRBV5-1 and TRBJ1-1, the full variable domain reads KAGVTQTPRYLIKTRGQQVTLSCSPISGHRSVSWYQQTPGQGLQFLFEYFSETQRNKGNFPGRFSGRQFSNSRSEMNVSTLELGDSALYLCASSPITGGTEAFFGQGTRLTVV.

This chain links TRBV5-1 with TRBJ1-1; D gene unclear. V lost 1 base, J lost 2 bases, and 15 bases lay in between. The CDR3 spans 16 residues. In germline, CDR1 is SGHRS, CDR2 YFSETQ. CDR3: CASSLNPAGSNTEAFF. The CDR3 region has the DNA TGCGCCAGCAGCTTGAACCCCGCCGGGAGTAACACTGAAGCTTTCTTT.

This clone was observed a single time. The CDR3 bases are TGTGCCAGCAGTGAAAGACAGGGGAAAGAGACCCAGTACTTC. Residues: CASSERQGKETQYF. The chain recombines TRBV2 with TRBJ2-5; 8 nucleotides match TRBD1. CDR3 length: 14 residues. V gave up 2 bases and J gave up 3 bases; unmatched junction bases: 2. Germline loops: CDR1 SNHLY, CDR2 FYNNEI.

This rearrangement joins TRBV10-1 to TRBJ2-5, with TRBD1 matching 11 bases. The CDR3 has 15 residues. From germline, CDR1 is WNHNN and CDR2 SYGVQD (reference sequence). The V and J ends lost 2 bases and 4 bases, in that order; junction bases with no gene match: 3. The CDR3 sequence is CASSEGQGAGETQYF. The CDR3 DNA reads as TGCGCCAGCAGTGAGGGACAGGGGGCTGGAGAGACCCAGTACTTC.

The rearrangement joins TRBV18 to TRBJ1-6; D uncertain. Germline assignment: CDR1 KGHSH and CDR2 LQKENI. Trimming pared 4 bases from V and 7 bases from J, leaving 14 bases between. This CDR3 has 15 amino acids. CDR3 loop: CASSLTGPPNSPLHF. Here the CDR3 DNA reads TGTGCCAGCTCACTCACCGGCCCACCGAATTCACCCCTCCACTTT.

The gene calls are TRBV7-2 and TRBJ1-1; 9 nucleotides match TRBD1. The V gene end was trimmed by 5 bases and the J gene end by 3 bases; junction bases not matched to a gene: 7. This CDR3 is built from 15 residues. CDR1 is SGHTA, CDR2 FQGNSA, per germline. Here the CDR3 DNA reads TGTGCCAGCAGCATCATGGGACAGGGCTACACTGAAGCTTTCTTT. Translated, it gives CASSIMGQGYTEAFF.

This clone was seen once. The chain has TRBV5-1 and TRBJ2-3, with D uncertain. V was clipped by 0 bases and J by 3 bases, with 5 bases between them. The CDR3 sequence is 13 residues long. CDR1 is SGHRS, CDR2 YFSETQ, per germline. In DNA form, the CDR3 reads TGCGCCAGCAGCTTGGTCGGGACAGATACGCAGTATTTT. Amino acid sequence: CASSLVGTDTQYF.

The rearrangement joins TRBV2 to TRBJ2-1; D gene unclear. This CDR3 has 15 residues. Germline V gene data show CDR1 as SNHLY and CDR2 as FYNNEI. Trimming took off 5 bases at V and 7 bases at J, with 18 bases between the two ends. DNA for the CDR3: TGTGCCAGCAGTCCTGACCTTGCCCGGAATAATGAGCAGTTCTTC. Amino acid sequence: CASSPDLARNNEQFF.

This chain links TRBV5-3 with TRBJ1-1, with D tentatively TRBD1 (5 bases). TRBV5-3 is known as an ORF, though its function is uncertain. V was shortened by 4 bases and J by 2 bases, with 12 bases between the two germline ends. CDR3 length equals 14 residues. The CDR3 loop is CARSIGGNNTEAFF. The CDR3 region has the DNA TGTGCCAGAAGCATCGGGGGGAACAACACTGAAGCTTTCTTT.

This clone was found a few times. The chain carries TRBV27 and TRBJ1-1, with D possibly matching TRBD1 (5 bases). With 6 bases removed from V and 5 bases from J, the gap between germline ends came to 13 bases. Germline CDR1 reads MNHEY; CDR2 reads SMNVEV (reference sequence). The length of the CDR3 is 13 residues. CDR3 nucleotide sequence: TGTGCCAGCAGCCGTTGGGGGGGAACTGAAGCTTTCTTT. It encodes CASSRWGGTEAFF.

This chain connects TRBV27 to TRBJ1-2, with D tentatively TRBD1 (5 bases). V lost 3 bases to trimming and J lost 8 bases, with 13 bases between them. The CDR3 length is 13 residues. Germline CDR1 is MNHEY and CDR2 is SMNVEV (reference sequence). CDR3 DNA: TGTGCCAGCAGTTTGTCGGGGGGTGGAGGCTACACCTTC. Its protein is CASSLSGGGGYTF.

The CDR3 region has the DNA TGTGCCAGCAGGGTGAATGAAAAACTGTTTTTT. Its translation is CASRVNEKLFF. The chain couples TRBV6-5 to TRBJ1-4, with D hard to call. V was shortened by 6 bases and J by 5 bases, with 4 bases between the two germline ends. The CDR3 extends over 11 amino acids. Per germline, CDR1 MNHEY and CDR2 SVGAGI.

V is TRBV11-3 and J is TRBJ2-7; TRBD1 aligns across 7 bases. This CDR3 has 13 residues. The V and J ends lost 3 bases and 4 bases, in that order; junction bases with no gene match: 3. Germline assignment: CDR1 SGHNT and CDR2 YENEEA. Here the CDR3 DNA reads TGTGCCAGCAGCTTTTCACAGGGGTACGAGCAGTACTTC. It yields the protein CASSFSQGYEQYF. The full variable domain, in which reference TRBV11-3 and TRBJ2-7 provide the parts outside the CDR3, is EAGVVQSPRYKIIEKKQPVAFWCNPISGHNTLYWYLQNLGQGPELLIRYENEEAVDDSQLPKDRFSAERLKGVDSTLKIQPAELGDSAVYLCASSFSQGYEQYFGPGTRLTVT.

In DNA form, the CDR3 reads TGTGCCAGCAGCTTTGGGAACAGGGATGGCTACACCTTC. This encodes CASSFGNRDGYTF. This chain joins TRBV7-2 and TRBJ1-2; D possibly corresponds to TRBD1 (6 bases). Trimming shortened V by 3 bases and J by 6 bases, and 11 bases separated the two germline ends. This CDR3 region has 13 residues. Germline V lookup: CDR1 SGHTA, CDR2 FQGNSA.

The gene calls are TRBV6-5 and TRBJ1-2; 9 bases agree with TRBD1. Looked up from germline, CDR1 is MNHEY and CDR2 is SVGAGI. The CDR3 runs to 12 residues. V shed 9 bases, J shed 8 bases, and the junction held 7 bases outside the gene matches. The CDR3 reads CASGQGWIGYTF. CDR3 nucleotides: TGTGCCAGTGGACAGGGGTGGATCGGCTACACCTTC.

This clone came up a few times. Other DNA variants within this sample encode the same CDR3. The chain recombines TRBV6-5 with TRBJ1-1; 7 nucleotides align to TRBD1. CDR1 and CDR2 (germline): MNHEY, SVGAGI. The CDR3 extends over 13 amino acids. J gave up 4 bases and V 2 bases, and 1 base lay outside the gene matches. CDR3 protein: CASSYGTATEAFF. CDR3 coding DNA: TGTGCCAGCAGTTACGGGACAGCCACTGAAGCTTTCTTT.

V and J are TRBV7-2 and TRBJ1-1; 10 nucleotides line up with TRBD1. The germline V gene has CDR1 SGHTA and CDR2 FQGNSA. V shed 4 bases, J shed 10 bases, and the junction held 0 bases outside the gene matches. This CDR3 has 11 amino acids. DNA for the CDR3: TGTGCCAGCAGCTGGGACAGGGGAGCTTTCTTT. It translates to CASSWDRGAFF.

This chain joins TRBV19 and TRBJ1-4; D not resolved. Between the trimmed V and J ends, which lost 6 bases and 4 bases, there was a span of 30 bases. Per germline, CDR1 LNHDA and CDR2 SQIVND (reference sequence). There are 20 residues in the CDR3. The CDR3 reads CASRDYIMILLELLNEKLFF. Written as DNA, the CDR3 is TGTGCCAGTAGGGATTACATAATGATTCTTTTGGAATTACTTAATGAAAAACTGTTTTTT.

The chain combines TRBV21-1 with TRBJ1-6; the table's D call, TRBD1, was not checked against the DNA. TRBV21-1 is a pseudogene. The CDR3 is made up of 17 amino acids. The CDR3 DNA follows: TGTGCCAGCACCCCGGGACAGGGACGGGTGGGGTATTCACCCCTCCACTTT. Translating it yields CASTPGQGRVGYSPLHF.

The chain recombines TRBV14 with TRBJ1-4; D is perhaps TRBD1 (5 bases). V lost 3 bases and J lost 12, with 14 bases in between. Per the germline V gene, CDR1 is SGHDN and CDR2 is FVKESK. This CDR3 is 13 amino acids long. This chain's CDR3 is CASSQYALGELFF. CDR3 in DNA: TGTGCCAGCAGCCAGTACGCCCTGGGGGAACTGTTTTTT.

The chain combines TRBV5-1 with TRBJ2-2, with 10 bases matching TRBD1. Germline lookup yields CDR1 SGHRS and CDR2 YFSETQ. Trimming took 5 bases from V and 4 from J; bases not matched to a gene: 5. The CDR3 covers 15 residues. CDR3 nucleotide sequence: TGCGCCAGCAGACAGACAGGGGGCCGCACCGGGGAGCTGTTTTTT. This sequence encodes CASRQTGGRTGELFF.